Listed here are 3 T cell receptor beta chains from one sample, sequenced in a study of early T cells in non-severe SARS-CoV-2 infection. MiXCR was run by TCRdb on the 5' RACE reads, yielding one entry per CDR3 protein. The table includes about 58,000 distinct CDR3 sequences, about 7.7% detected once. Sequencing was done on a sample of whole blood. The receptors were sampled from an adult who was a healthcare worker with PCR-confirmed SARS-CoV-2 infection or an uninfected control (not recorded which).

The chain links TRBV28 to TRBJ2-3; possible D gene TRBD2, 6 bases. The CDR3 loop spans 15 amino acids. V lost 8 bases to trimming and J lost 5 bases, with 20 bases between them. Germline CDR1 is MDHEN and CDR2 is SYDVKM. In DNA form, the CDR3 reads TGTGCCAGCGCCACCCGCCGGGAGTATAAAGATACGCAGTATTTT. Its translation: CASATRREYKDTQYF.

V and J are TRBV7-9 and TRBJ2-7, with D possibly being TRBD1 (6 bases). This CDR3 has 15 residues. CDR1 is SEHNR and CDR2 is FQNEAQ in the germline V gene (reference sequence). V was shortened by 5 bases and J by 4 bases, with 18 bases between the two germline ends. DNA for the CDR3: TGTGCCAGCAGCCCAAAAGGTGCAGGGGAATACGAGCAGTACTTC. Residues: CASSPKGAGEYEQYF. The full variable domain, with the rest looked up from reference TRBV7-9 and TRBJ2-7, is DTGVSQNPRHKITKRGQNVTFRCDPISEHNRLYWYRQTLGQGPEFLTYFQNEAQLEKSRLLSDRFSAERPKGSFSTLEIQRTEQGDSAMYLCASSPKGAGEYEQYFGPGTRLTVT.

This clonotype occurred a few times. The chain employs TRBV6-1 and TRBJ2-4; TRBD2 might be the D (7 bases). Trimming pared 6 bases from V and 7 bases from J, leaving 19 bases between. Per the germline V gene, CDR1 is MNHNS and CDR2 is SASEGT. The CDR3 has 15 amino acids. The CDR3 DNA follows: TGTGCCAGCAGCTCCCTGGGCGGGGGCTATAACATTCAGTACTTC. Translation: CASSSLGGGYNIQYF.